These T cell receptor beta chains were read from a single sample in a study of blood T cell repertoires in COVID-19. Clones were read by immunoSEQ multiplex PCR, and TCRdb kept only the in-frame ones, dropping some. The table lists about 480,000 clones, around 87% of them singletons, with about 1.7% in the top ten. Sequencing was carried out using PBMCs or T cells enriched from blood (not recorded which). The receptor set was obtained from a woman in her thirties or forties who had recovered from COVID-19. Both conserved end residues are part of each CDR3. Each record gives: CDR3 protein, CDR3 DNA, V gene, clone size, J gene, D gene. D genes are given only for firm matches. Clone size, where shown, is once, few, many, or a class for clones that have expanded.

cdr3_aa: CASSERGGSYNEQFF
cdr3_nt: TGCGCCAGCAGTGAGCGAGGAGGCTCCTACAATGAGCAGTTCTTC
v_call: TRBV10-1
clone_size: -
j_call: TRBJ2-1
d_call: -

cdr3_aa: CASSPPQGAHEKLFF
cdr3_nt: TGTGCCAGCAGCCCTCCACAGGGCGCTCATGAAAAACTGTTTTTT
v_call: TRBV7-2
clone_size: few
j_call: TRBJ1-4
d_call: -

cdr3_aa: CASSLSGGRGGFGYTF
cdr3_nt: TGTGCCAGCAGTTTAAGCGGGGGGCGCGGAGGCTTTGGCTACACCTTC
v_call: TRBV27
clone_size: -
j_call: TRBJ1-2
d_call: -

cdr3_aa: CASSEQFGYTF
cdr3_nt: TGTGCCAGCAGTGAACAGTTCGGCTACACCTTC
v_call: TRBV25-1
clone_size: -
j_call: TRBJ1-2
d_call: -

cdr3_aa: CASSRSGLTGGYTEAFF
cdr3_nt: TGTGCCAGCAGCCGTTCGGGACTCACCGGCGGGTACACTGAAGCTTTCTTT
v_call: TRBV7-9
clone_size: -
j_call: TRBJ1-1
d_call: -

cdr3_aa: CAISEPQYQETQYF
cdr3_nt: TGTGCCATCAGTGAGCCTCAGTACCAAGAGACCCAGTACTTC
v_call: TRBV10-3
clone_size: -
j_call: TRBJ2-5
d_call: -

cdr3_aa: CASSFSLASNEQFF
cdr3_nt: TGTGCCAGCAGCTTTAGTCTAGCGTCAAATGAGCAGTTCTTC
v_call: TRBV11-2
clone_size: -
j_call: TRBJ2-1
d_call: -

cdr3_aa: CASSPHRGREIF
cdr3_nt: TGTGCCAGCAGCCCCCACAGGGGGCGCGAAATCTTC
v_call: TRBV6-2/TRBV6-3
clone_size: -
j_call: TRBJ1-2
d_call: TRBD1

cdr3_aa: CASSRGLAGAGSTDTQYF
cdr3_nt: TGTGCCAGTAGTAGGGGACTTGCCGGGGCCGGCAGCACAGATACGCAGTATTTT
v_call: TRBV19
clone_size: -
j_call: TRBJ2-3
d_call: -

cdr3_aa: CASSLSGTYEQYF
cdr3_nt: TGTGCCAGCAGCTTATCCGGTACCTACGAGCAGTACTTC
v_call: TRBV11-2
clone_size: -
j_call: TRBJ2-7
d_call: -

cdr3_aa: CASSLSGKGRNEQFF
cdr3_nt: TGTGCCAGCAGCCTGAGCGGGAAGGGTCGGAATGAGCAGTTCTTC
v_call: TRBV7-8
clone_size: -
j_call: TRBJ2-1
d_call: TRBD2

cdr3_aa: CASSWRQGNTEAFF
cdr3_nt: TGCGCCAGCAGCTGGAGACAGGGAAACACTGAAGCTTTCTTT
v_call: TRBV5-1
clone_size: -
j_call: TRBJ1-1
d_call: TRBD1

cdr3_aa: CASSDGWPQHF
cdr3_nt: TGCGCCAGCAGTGACGGTTGGCCCCAGCATTTT
v_call: TRBV10-1
clone_size: -
j_call: TRBJ1-5
d_call: -

cdr3_aa: CAITSGRGTEAFF
cdr3_nt: TGTGCCATCACGTCGGGTAGGGGGACTGAAGCTTTCTTT
v_call: TRBV10-3
clone_size: -
j_call: TRBJ1-1
d_call: -

cdr3_aa: CASSPPGIGEYNEQFF
cdr3_nt: TGTGCCAGCAGCCCCCCGGGGATTGGGGAATACAATGAGCAGTTCTTC
v_call: TRBV7-2
clone_size: -
j_call: TRBJ2-1
d_call: -

cdr3_aa: CASSQVGSSYEQYF
cdr3_nt: TGTGCCAGCAGCCAAGTTGGGAGCTCCTACGAGCAGTACTTC
v_call: TRBV3-1/TRBV3-2
clone_size: -
j_call: TRBJ2-7
d_call: -